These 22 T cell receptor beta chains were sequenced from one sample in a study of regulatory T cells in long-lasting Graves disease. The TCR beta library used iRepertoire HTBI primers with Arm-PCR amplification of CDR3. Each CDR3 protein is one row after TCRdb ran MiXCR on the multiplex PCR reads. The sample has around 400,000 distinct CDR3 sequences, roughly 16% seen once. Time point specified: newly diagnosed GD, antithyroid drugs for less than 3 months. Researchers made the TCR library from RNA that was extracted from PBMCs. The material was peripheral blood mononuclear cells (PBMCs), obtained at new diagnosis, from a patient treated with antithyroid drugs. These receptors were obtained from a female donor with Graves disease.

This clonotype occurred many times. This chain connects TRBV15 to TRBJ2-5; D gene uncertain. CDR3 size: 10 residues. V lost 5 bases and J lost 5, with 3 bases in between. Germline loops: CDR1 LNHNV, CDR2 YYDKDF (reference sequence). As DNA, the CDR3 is TGTGCCACCAGCGGGGAGACCCAGTACTTC. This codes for CATSGETQYF.

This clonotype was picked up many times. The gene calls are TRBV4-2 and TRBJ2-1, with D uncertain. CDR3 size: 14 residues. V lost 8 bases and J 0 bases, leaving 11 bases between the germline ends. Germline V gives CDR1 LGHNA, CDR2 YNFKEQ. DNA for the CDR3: TGTGCCAGCGGGCACCTCGGCTCCTACAATGAGCAGTTCTTC. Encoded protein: CASGHLGSYNEQFF.

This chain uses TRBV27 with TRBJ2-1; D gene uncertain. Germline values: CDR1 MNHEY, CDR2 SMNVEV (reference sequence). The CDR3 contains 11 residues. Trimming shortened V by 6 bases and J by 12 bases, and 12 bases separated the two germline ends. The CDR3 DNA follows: TGTGCCAGCAGCCAAGGGCATGGGCAGTTCTTC. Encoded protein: CASSQGHGQFF.

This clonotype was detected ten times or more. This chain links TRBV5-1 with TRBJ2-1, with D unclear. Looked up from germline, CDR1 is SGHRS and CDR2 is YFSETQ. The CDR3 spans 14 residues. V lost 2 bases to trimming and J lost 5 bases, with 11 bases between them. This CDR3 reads CASSFRYLNNEQFF. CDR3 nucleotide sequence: TGCGCCAGCAGCTTTAGATATCTAAACAATGAGCAGTTCTTC.

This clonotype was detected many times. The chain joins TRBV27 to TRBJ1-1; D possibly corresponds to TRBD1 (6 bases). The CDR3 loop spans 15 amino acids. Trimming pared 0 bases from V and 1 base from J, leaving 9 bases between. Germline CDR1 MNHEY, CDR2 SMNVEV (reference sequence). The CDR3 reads CASSLSGHQNTEAFF. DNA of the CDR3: TGTGCCAGCAGTTTATCGGGACACCAGAACACTGAAGCTTTCTTT.

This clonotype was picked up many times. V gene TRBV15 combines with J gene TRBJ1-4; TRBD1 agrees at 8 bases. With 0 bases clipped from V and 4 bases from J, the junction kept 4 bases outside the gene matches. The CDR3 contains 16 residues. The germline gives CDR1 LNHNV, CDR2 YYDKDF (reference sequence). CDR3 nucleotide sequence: TGTGCCACCAGCAGAGAAAGACAGGGGAGTAATGAAAAACTGTTTTTT. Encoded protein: CATSRERQGSNEKLFF.

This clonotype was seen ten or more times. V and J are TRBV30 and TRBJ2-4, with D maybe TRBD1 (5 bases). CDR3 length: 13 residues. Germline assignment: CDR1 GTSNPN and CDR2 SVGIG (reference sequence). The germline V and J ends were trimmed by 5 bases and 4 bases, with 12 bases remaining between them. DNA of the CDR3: TGTGCCTGGGGGTGGAAGGGGAAAAACATTCAGTACTTC. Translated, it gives CAWGWKGKNIQYF.

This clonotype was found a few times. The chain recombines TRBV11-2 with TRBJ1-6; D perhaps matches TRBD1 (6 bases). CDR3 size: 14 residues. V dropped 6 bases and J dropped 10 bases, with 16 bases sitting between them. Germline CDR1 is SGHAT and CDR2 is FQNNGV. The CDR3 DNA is TGTGCCAGCAGACAAGCGGGGGGCGCCTCACCCCTCCACTTT. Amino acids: CASRQAGGASPLHF.

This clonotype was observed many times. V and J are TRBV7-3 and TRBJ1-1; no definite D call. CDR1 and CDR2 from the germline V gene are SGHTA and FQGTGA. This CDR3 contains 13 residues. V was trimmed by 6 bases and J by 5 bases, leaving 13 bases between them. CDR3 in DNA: TGTGCCAGCAGGGGCGCTTCGGGAACTGAAGCTTTCTTT. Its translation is CASRGASGTEAFF.

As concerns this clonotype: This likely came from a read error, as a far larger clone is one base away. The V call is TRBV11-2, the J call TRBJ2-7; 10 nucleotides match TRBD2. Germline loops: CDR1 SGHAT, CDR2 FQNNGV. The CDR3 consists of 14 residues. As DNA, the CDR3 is TGTGCCAGCAGCTCTGGACTAGCGGATCACGACCAGTACTTC. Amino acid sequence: CASSSGLADHDQYF.

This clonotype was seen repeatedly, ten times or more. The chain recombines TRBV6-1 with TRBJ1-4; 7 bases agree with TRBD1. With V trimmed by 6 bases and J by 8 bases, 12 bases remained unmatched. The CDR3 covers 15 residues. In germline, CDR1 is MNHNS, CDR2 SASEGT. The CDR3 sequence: CASSETGTDEEKLFF. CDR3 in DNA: TGTGCCAGCAGCGAGACCGGGACAGACGAAGAAAAACTGTTTTTT.

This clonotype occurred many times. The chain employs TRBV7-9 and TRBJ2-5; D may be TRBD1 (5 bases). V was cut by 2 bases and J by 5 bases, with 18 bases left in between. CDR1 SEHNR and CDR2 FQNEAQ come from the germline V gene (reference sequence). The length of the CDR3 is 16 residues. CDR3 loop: CASSLSRGAAGETQYF. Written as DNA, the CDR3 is TGTGCCAGCAGCTTAAGTCGTGGGGCCGCTGGGGAGACCCAGTACTTC.

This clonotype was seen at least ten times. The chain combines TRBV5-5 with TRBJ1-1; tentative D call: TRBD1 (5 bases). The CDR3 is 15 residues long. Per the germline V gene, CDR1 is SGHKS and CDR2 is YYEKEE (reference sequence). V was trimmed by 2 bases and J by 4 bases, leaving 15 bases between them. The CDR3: CASSFYRRGVTEAFF. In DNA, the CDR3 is TGTGCCAGCAGCTTCTACAGAAGGGGCGTCACTGAAGCTTTCTTT.

CDR3 nucleotides: TGTGCCAGCAGACCGGGACAGGGAGCAGATACGCAGTATTTT. It yields the protein CASRPGQGADTQYF. V and J are TRBV6-1 and TRBJ2-3; 9 nucleotides agree with TRBD1. CDR3 length equals 14 residues. Germline CDR1 reads MNHNS; CDR2 reads SASEGT. With 6 bases clipped from V and 4 bases from J, the junction kept 5 bases outside the gene matches.

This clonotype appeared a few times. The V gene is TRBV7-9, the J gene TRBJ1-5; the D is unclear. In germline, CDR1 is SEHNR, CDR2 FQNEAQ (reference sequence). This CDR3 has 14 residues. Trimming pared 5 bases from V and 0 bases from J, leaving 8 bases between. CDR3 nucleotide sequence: TGTGCCAGCAGCCCAGTTTATAGCAATCAGCCCCAGCATTTT. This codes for CASSPVYSNQPQHF.

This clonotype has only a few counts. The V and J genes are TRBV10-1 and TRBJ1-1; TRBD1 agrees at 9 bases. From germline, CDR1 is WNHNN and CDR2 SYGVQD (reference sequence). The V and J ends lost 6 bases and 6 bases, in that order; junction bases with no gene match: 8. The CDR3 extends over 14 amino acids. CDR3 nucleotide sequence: TGCGCCAGCAGCCGGACAGGGGAAGAACCTGAAGCTTTCTTT. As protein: CASSRTGEEPEAFF.

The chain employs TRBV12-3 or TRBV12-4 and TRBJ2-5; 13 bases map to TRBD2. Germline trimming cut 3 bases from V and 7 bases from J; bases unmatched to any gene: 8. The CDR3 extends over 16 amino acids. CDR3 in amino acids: CASSLTSGGSVWTQYF. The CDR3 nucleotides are TGTGCCAGCAGTTTGACTAGCGGGGGGTCCGTATGGACCCAGTACTTC.

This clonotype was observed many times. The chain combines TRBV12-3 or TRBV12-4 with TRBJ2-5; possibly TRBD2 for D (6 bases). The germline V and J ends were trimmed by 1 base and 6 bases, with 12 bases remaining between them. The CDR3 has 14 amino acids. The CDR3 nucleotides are TGTGCCAGCAGTTTAGTCGAGGGAGGAAAGACCCAGTACTTC. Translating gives CASSLVEGGKTQYF.

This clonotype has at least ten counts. The CDR3 nucleotides read TGCAGTGCTAGAGAGGCCCGCGGCACAGATACGCAGTATTTT. Translation gives CSAREARGTDTQYF. The chain couples TRBV20-1 to TRBJ2-3; D unclear. Germline V gene lookup returns CDR1 DFQATT and CDR2 SNEGSKA (reference sequence). The CDR3 consists of 14 residues. Trimming removed 0 bases from V and 1 base from J, with 8 bases in between.

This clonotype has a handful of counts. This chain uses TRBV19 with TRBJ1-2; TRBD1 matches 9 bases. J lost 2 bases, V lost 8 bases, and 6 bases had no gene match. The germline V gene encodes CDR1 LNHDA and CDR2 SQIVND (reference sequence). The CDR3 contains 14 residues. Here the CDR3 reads CASRRQGGNYGYTF. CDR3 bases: TGTGCCAGTCGCCGACAGGGGGGGAACTATGGCTACACCTTC.

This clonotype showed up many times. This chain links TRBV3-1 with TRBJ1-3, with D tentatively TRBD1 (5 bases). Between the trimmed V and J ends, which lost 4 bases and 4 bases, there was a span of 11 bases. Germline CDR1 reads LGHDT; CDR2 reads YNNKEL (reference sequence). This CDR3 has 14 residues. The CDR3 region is CASSLWDVGNTIYF. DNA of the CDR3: TGTGCCAGCAGCCTCTGGGACGTCGGAAACACCATATATTTT.

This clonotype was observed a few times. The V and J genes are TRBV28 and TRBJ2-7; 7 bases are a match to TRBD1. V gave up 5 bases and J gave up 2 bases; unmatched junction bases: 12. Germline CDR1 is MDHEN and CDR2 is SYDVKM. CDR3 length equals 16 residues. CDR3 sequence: CASSGTDRQRAYEQYF. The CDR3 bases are TGTGCCAGCAGTGGGACAGACCGGCAGCGCGCCTACGAGCAGTACTTC. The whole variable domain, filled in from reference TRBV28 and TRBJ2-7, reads DVKVTQSSRYLVKRTGEKVFLECVQDMDHENMFWYRQDPGLGLRLIYFSYDVKMKEKGDIPEGYSVSREKKERFSLILESASTNQTSMYLCASSGTDRQRAYEQYFGPGTRLTVT.